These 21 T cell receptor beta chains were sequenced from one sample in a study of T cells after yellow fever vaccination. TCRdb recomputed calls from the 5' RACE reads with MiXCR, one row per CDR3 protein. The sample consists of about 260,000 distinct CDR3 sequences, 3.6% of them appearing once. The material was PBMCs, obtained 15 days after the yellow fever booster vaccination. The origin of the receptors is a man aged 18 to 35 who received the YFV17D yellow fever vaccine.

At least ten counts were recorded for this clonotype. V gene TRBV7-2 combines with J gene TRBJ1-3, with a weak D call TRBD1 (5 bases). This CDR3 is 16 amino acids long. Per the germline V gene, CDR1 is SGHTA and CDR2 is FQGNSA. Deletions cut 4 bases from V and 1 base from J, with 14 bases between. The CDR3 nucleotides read TGTGCCAGCAGCTCGGGGGGGGGAGCGTCTGGAAACACCATATATTTT. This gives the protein CASSSGGGASGNTIYF.

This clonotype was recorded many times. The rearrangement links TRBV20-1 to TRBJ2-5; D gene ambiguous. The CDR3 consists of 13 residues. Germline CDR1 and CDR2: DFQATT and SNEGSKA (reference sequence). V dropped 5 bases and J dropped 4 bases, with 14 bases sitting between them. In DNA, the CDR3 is TGCAGTGCTCTTCCGGAGACCGCAGAGACCCAGTACTTC. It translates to CSALPETAETQYF.

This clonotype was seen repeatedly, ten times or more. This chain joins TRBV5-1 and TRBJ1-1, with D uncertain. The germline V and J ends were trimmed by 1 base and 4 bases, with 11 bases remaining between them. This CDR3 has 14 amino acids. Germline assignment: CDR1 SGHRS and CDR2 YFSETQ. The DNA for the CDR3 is TGCGCCAGCAGCTTGAGTCCCCGTAGCACTGAAGCTTTCTTT. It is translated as CASSLSPRSTEAFF. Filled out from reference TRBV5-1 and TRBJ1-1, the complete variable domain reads KAGVTQTPRYLIKTRGQQVTLSCSPISGHRSVSWYQQTPGQGLQFLFEYFSETQRNKGNFPGRFSGRQFSNSRSEMNVSTLELGDSALYLCASSLSPRSTEAFFGQGTRLTVV.

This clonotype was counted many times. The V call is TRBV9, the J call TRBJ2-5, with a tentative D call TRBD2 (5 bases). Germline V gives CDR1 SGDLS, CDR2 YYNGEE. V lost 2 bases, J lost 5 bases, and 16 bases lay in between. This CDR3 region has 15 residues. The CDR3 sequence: CASSVAGWARETQYF. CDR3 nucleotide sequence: TGTGCCAGCAGCGTCGCGGGTTGGGCTCGGGAGACCCAGTACTTC.

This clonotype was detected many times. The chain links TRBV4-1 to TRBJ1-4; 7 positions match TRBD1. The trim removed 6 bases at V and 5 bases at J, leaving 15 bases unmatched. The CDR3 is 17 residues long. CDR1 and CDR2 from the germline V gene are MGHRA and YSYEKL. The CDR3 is CASRHPLEGQLNEKLFF. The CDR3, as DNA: TGCGCCAGCAGACACCCTTTGGAGGGACAGTTAAATGAAAAACTGTTTTTT.

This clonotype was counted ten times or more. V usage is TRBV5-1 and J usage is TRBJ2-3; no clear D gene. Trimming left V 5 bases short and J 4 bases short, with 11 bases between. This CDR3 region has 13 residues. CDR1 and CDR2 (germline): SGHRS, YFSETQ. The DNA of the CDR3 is TGCGCCAGCAGAAATCCGGGTCCAGATACGCAGTATTTT. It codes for CASRNPGPDTQYF.

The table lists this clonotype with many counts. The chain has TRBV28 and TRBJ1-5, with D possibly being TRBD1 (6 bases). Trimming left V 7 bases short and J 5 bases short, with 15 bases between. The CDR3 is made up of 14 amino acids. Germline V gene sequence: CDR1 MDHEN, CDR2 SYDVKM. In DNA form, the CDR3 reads TGTGCCAGCACCCCGGGGGCAGTTGATCAGCCCCAGCATTTT. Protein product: CASTPGAVDQPQHF.

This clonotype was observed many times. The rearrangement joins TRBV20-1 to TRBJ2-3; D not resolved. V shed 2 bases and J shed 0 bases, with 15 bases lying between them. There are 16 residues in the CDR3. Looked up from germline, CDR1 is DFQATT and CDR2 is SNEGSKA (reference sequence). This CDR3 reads CSARTKANPSTDTQYF. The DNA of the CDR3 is TGCAGTGCTAGAACGAAAGCAAATCCTAGCACAGATACGCAGTATTTT.

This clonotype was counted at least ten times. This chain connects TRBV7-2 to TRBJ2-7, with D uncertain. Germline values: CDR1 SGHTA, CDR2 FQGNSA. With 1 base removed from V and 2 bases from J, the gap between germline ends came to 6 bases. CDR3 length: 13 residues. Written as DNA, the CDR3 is TGTGCCAGCAGCTTAGATCCCCCCTACGAGCAGTACGTC. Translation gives CASSLDPPYEQYV.

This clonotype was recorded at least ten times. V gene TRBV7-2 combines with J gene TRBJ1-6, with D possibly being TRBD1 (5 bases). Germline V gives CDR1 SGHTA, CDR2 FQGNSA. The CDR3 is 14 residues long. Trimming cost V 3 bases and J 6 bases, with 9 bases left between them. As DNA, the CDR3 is TGTGCCAGCAGCTTCAGGGTGGCTAATTCACCCCTCCACTTT. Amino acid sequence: CASSFRVANSPLHF. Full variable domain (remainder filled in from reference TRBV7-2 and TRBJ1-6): GAGVSQSPSNKVTEKGKDVELRCDPISGHTALYWYRQSLGQGLEFLIYFQGNSAPDKSGLPSDRFSAERTGGSVSTLTIQRTQQEDSAVYLCASSFRVANSPLHFGNGTRLTVT.

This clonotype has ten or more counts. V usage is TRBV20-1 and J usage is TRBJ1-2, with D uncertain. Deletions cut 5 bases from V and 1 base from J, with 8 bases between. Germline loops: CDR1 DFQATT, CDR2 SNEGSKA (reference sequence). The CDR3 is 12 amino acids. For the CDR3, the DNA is TGCAGTGCTCCGGCGGATAACTATGGCTACACCTTC. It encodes CSAPADNYGYTF.

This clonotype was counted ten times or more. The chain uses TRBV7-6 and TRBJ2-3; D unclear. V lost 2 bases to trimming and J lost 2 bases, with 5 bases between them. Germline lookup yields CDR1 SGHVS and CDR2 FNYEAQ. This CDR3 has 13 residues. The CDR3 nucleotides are TGTGCCAGCAGCTTATTCTCCACAGATACGCAGTATTTT. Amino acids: CASSLFSTDTQYF.

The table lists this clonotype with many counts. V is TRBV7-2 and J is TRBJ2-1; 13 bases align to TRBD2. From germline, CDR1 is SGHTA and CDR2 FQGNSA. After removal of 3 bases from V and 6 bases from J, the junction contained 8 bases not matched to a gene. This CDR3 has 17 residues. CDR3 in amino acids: CASSFLPTSGGANEQFF. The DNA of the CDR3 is TGTGCCAGCAGCTTCCTCCCTACTAGCGGGGGGGCCAATGAGCAGTTCTTC. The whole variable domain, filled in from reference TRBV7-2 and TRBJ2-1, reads GAGVSQSPSNKVTEKGKDVELRCDPISGHTALYWYRQSLGQGLEFLIYFQGNSAPDKSGLPSDRFSAERTGGSVSTLTIQRTQQEDSAVYLCASSFLPTSGGANEQFFGPGTRLTVL.

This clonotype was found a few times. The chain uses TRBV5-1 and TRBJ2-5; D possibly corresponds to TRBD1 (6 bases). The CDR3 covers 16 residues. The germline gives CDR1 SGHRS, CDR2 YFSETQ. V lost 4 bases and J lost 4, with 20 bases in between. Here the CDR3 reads CASSLTPGHRGETQYF. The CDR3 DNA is TGCGCCAGCAGCCTCACTCCGGGACATCGGGGAGAGACCCAGTACTTC.

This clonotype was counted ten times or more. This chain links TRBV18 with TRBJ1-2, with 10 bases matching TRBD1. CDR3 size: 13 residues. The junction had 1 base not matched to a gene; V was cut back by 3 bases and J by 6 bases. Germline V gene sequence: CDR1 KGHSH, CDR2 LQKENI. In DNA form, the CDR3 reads TGTGCCAGCTCACCGGGACAGGGGAATGGCTACACCTTC. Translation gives CASSPGQGNGYTF.

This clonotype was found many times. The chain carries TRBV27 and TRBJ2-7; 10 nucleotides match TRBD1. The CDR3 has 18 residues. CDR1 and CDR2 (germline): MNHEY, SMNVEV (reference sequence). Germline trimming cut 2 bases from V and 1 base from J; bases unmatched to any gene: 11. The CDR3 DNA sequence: TGTGCCAGCAGTTTAAGGGGGGTGACAGGGGGCAGTTCCTACGAGCAGTACTTC. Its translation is CASSLRGVTGGSSYEQYF.

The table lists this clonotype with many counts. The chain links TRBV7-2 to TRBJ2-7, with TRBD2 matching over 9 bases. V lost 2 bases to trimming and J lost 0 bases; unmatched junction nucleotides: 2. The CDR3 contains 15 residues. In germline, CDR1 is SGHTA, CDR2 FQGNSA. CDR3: CASSLLAGDSYEQYF. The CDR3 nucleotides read TGTGCCAGCAGCTTATTAGCGGGGGACTCCTACGAGCAGTACTTC.

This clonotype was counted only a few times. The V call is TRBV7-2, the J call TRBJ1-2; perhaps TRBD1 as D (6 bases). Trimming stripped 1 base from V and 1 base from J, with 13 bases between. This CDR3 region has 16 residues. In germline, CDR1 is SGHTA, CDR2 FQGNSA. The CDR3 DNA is TGTGCCAGCAGCTTAGTCGGTCACAGGGTTAACTATGGCTACACCTTC. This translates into CASSLVGHRVNYGYTF.

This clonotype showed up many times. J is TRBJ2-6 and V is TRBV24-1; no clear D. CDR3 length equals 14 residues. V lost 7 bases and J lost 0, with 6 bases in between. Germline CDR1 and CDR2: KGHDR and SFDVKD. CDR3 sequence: CATSSSSGANVLTF. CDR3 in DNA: TGTGCCACCAGCTCGAGCTCTGGGGCCAACGTCCTGACTTTC.

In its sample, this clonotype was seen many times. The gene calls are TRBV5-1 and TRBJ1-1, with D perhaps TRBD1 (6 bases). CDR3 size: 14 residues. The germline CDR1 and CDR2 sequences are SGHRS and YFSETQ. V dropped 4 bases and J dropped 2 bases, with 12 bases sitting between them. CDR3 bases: TGCGCCAGCAGCCTACAGGACAGTAACACTGAAGCTTTCTTT. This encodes CASSLQDSNTEAFF.

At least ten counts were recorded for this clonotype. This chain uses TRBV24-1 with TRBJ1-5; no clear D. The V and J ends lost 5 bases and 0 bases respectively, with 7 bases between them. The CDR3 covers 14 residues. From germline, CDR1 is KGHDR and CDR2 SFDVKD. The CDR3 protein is CATSGAGSNQPQHF. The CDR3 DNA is TGTGCCACCAGTGGGGCAGGTAGCAATCAGCCCCAGCATTTT.